A selection of T cell receptor beta chains follows, all from one sample in a study of T cells in Graves' hyperthyroidism and ophthalmopathy. TCRdb called the multiplex PCR reads again in MiXCR, with one record for every CDR3 protein. The table records 300,000 or so distinct CDR3 sequences, 20% to 25% of them present only once. The material sequenced was blood. Receptor source: a woman between 45 and 60 years old with Graves' hyperthyroidism. Both conserved end residues are part of each CDR3. The D gene is left open where the match is weak. The listing skips clone size in some rows; elsewhere it reads once, few, many or a size class.

v_gene: TRBV28; j_gene: TRBJ1-5; d_gene: TRBD1; abundance: NA; CDR3aa: CASNPGQGRNQPQHF; CDR3nt: TGTGCCAGCAACCCGGGACAGGGACGTAATCAGCCCCAGCATTTT
v_gene: TRBV15; j_gene: TRBJ2-1; d_gene: NA; abundance: many; CDR3aa: CATSRDVTGYNEQFF; CDR3nt: TGTGCCACCAGCAGAGACGTGACGGGCTACAATGAGCAGTTCTTC
v_gene: TRBV6-2/TRBV6-3; j_gene: TRBJ2-2; d_gene: TRBD2; abundance: few; CDR3aa: CASRGLAGATGELFF; CDR3nt: TGTGCCAGCAGGGGACTAGCGGGGGCCACCGGGGAGCTGTTTTTT
v_gene: TRBV6-2/TRBV6-3; j_gene: TRBJ1-1; d_gene: NA; abundance: few; CDR3aa: CASNSDGGPKAFF; CDR3nt: TGTGCCAGCAATTCAGATGGGGGCCCGAAAGCTTTCTTT
v_gene: TRBV2; j_gene: TRBJ1-5; d_gene: TRBD1; abundance: many; CDR3aa: CASRAGTGSGQPQHF; CDR3nt: TGTGCCAGCAGGGCCGGGACAGGGTCCGGTCAGCCCCAGCATTTT
v_gene: TRBV24-1; j_gene: TRBJ2-5; d_gene: TRBD2; abundance: NA; CDR3aa: CATSDWTSGVQETQYF; CDR3nt: TGTGCCACCAGTGATTGGACTAGCGGGGTACAAGAGACCCAGTACTTC
v_gene: TRBV20-1; j_gene: TRBJ2-3; d_gene: NA; abundance: many; CDR3aa: CSARGASADTQYF; CDR3nt: TGCAGTGCTAGAGGAGCTAGCGCAGATACGCAGTATTTT
v_gene: TRBV19; j_gene: TRBJ1-5; d_gene: NA; abundance: NA; CDR3aa: CASSWLGKYDQPQHF; CDR3nt: TGTGCCAGTTCTTGGCTGGGAAAATATGATCAGCCCCAGCATTTT
v_gene: TRBV12-3/TRBV12-4; j_gene: TRBJ2-7; d_gene: TRBD1; abundance: few; CDR3aa: CASTSSDRAYEQYF; CDR3nt: TGTGCCAGCACCTCATCGGACAGGGCCTACGAGCAGTACTTC
v_gene: TRBV5-1; j_gene: TRBJ2-1; d_gene: TRBD1; abundance: NA; CDR3aa: CASRGTGQANEQFF; CDR3nt: TGCGCCAGCAGGGGGACAGGGCAAGCTAATGAGCAGTTCTTC
v_gene: TRBV27; j_gene: TRBJ1-1; d_gene: TRBD1; abundance: many; CDR3aa: CASSLTRQGSEAFF; CDR3nt: TGTGCCAGCAGTTTAACCCGACAGGGATCTGAAGCTTTCTTT
v_gene: TRBV28; j_gene: TRBJ2-7; d_gene: NA; abundance: many; CDR3aa: CASERPRGAREQYF; CDR3nt: TGTGCCAGCGAACGACCTCGGGGGGCCCGAGAGCAGTACTTC
v_gene: TRBV6-5; j_gene: TRBJ2-7; d_gene: TRBD2; abundance: many; CDR3aa: CASSYRGGGTYEQYF; CDR3nt: TGTGCCAGCAGTTACCGGGGCGGGGGGACCTACGAGCAGTACTTC